The 13 T cell receptor beta chains in this list originate from one sample, sequenced in a study of blood T cell repertoires in COVID-19. Profiling relied on immunoSEQ multiplex PCR, and the TCRdb table lists in-frame clones only, not all of them. The sample consists of roughly 130,000 clones, about 85% of them appearing once. The sample consisted of peripheral blood. The receptors shown here come from a human donor with COVID-19, enrolled during active disease. The donor label of this sample is uncertain.

The V gene is TRBV18, the J gene TRBJ2-7; 7 nucleotides agree with TRBD2. The CDR3 runs to 14 residues. Germline V lookup: CDR1 KGHSH, CDR2 LQKENI. With 3 bases clipped from V and 3 bases from J, the junction kept 5 bases outside the gene matches. As DNA, the CDR3 is TGTGCCAGCTCACCCGGGGGGAAAGGCTACGAGCAGTACTTC. Protein sequence: CASSPGGKGYEQYF.

The chain links TRBV2 to TRBJ2-3; TRBD1 agrees at 8 bases. Germline CDR1 and CDR2: SNHLY and FYNNEI. This CDR3 contains 13 residues. J gave up 4 bases and V 8 bases, and 5 bases lay outside the gene matches. The CDR3 DNA reads TGTGCCAGCTCGGGACAGGACGCAGATACGCAGTATTTT. Residues: CASSGQDADTQYF.

The CDR3 region is CASSEEGWSGNTIYF. The CDR3 DNA reads TGCGCCAGCAGTGAGGAGGGATGGTCTGGAAACACCATATATTTT. The chain combines TRBV10-2 with TRBJ1-3; D is uncertain. This CDR3 contains 15 residues. V dropped 2 bases and J dropped 1 base, with 9 bases sitting between them. The germline gives CDR1 WSHSY, CDR2 SAAADI.

The rearrangement links TRBV5-4 to TRBJ2-3; D may be TRBD1 (7 bases). Germline CDR1 SGHNT, CDR2 YYREEE (reference sequence). Trimming removed 10 bases at V and 7 bases at J, with 22 bases between. The CDR3 extends over 14 amino acids. CDR3 in amino acids: CASQGGGEWNTQYF. The DNA of the CDR3 is TGTGCCTCTCAGGGGGGAGGAGAATGGAATACGCAGTATTTT.

This chain uses TRBV9 with TRBJ2-3; TRBD2 might be the D (6 bases). The V end was cut by 0 bases, the J end by 2 bases, with 10 bases between. The CDR3 is made up of 15 amino acids. The germline V gene has CDR1 SGDLS and CDR2 YYNGEE. The CDR3 DNA reads as TGTGCCAGCAGCGTAGGGGCGGGGTACACAGATACGCAGTATTTT. This translates into CASSVGAGYTDTQYF. Full variable domain (outside the CDR3, taken from reference TRBV9 and TRBJ2-3): DSGVTQTPKHLITATGQRVTLRCSPRSGDLSVYWYQQSLDQGLQFLIQYYNGEERAKGNILERFSAQQFPDLHSELNLSSLELGDSALYFCASSVGAGYTDTQYFGPGTRLTVL.

The DNA of the CDR3 is TGTGCCAGCAGCTTAGGGGGGGGCCGCGACAATGAGCAGTTCTTC. Encoded protein: CASSLGGGRDNEQFF. The rearrangement joins TRBV7-2 to TRBJ2-1; possibly TRBD2 for D (7 bases). The V gene lost 1 base and the J gene lost 5 bases, with 12 bases spanning the gap. The CDR3 is 15 residues long. Germline V gene sequence: CDR1 SGHTA, CDR2 FQGNSA.

V usage is TRBV7-2 and J usage is TRBJ2-2; TRBD1 aligns across 8 bases. The length of the CDR3 is 15 residues. From germline, CDR1 is SGHTA and CDR2 FQGNSA. Germline trimming cut 5 bases from V and 5 bases from J; bases unmatched to any gene: 7. CDR3 residues: CASSIQGASTGELFF. CDR3 nucleotide sequence: TGTGCCAGCAGCATCCAGGGGGCGAGTACCGGGGAGCTGTTTTTT.

The rearrangement links TRBV2 to TRBJ2-3, with 9 bases that match TRBD1. There are 15 residues in the CDR3. The V segment lost 6 bases and the J segment 5 bases; nucleotides outside the gene matches: 9. Germline V gene data show CDR1 as SNHLY and CDR2 as FYNNEI. CDR3 in DNA: TGTGCCAGCAGATTGACCGGGACAGGGAAAGATACGCAGTATTTT. Its protein product is CASRLTGTGKDTQYF.

The chain employs TRBV2 and TRBJ2-2; weak D call: TRBD1 (5 bases). CDR1 is SNHLY, CDR2 FYNNEI, per germline. Trimming removed 9 bases from V and 0 bases from J, with 11 bases in between. This CDR3 is 14 amino acids long. In DNA, the CDR3 is TGTGCCAGACAGGACCCTACGAACACCGGGGAGCTGTTTTTT. It encodes CARQDPTNTGELFF.

The chain links TRBV19 to TRBJ2-3; D remains unclear. Germline-derived CDR1 and CDR2 are LNHDA and SQIVND (reference sequence). Trimming left V 3 bases short and J 1 base short, with 8 bases between. This CDR3 spans 14 amino acids. The CDR3 region has the DNA TGTGCCAGTAGTATCCCGGGTGGCACAGATACGCAGTATTTT. It yields the protein CASSIPGGTDTQYF.

The chain employs TRBV13 and TRBJ2-1; 7 nucleotides line up with TRBD1. Germline V gives CDR1 PRHDT, CDR2 FYEKMQ (reference sequence). The CDR3 is 16 residues long. The V segment lost 4 bases and the J segment 5 bases; nucleotides outside the gene matches: 11. The CDR3 nucleotides are TGTGCCAGCAGCTGGACTCTCTCCGGGACAGACAATGAGCAGTTCTTC. Translating it yields CASSWTLSGTDNEQFF.

The chain joins TRBV14 to TRBJ1-2; 7 bases agree with TRBD1. Germline V lookup: CDR1 SGHDN, CDR2 FVKESK. V lost 4 bases to trimming and J lost 3 bases; unmatched junction nucleotides: 5. This CDR3 is 14 amino acids long. In DNA, the CDR3 is TGTGCCAGCAGCCTGGGGACAGCAGACTATGGCTACACCTTC. Encoded protein: CASSLGTADYGYTF.

The chain employs TRBV5-1 and TRBJ2-3; 10 nucleotides agree with TRBD2. This CDR3 is built from 14 residues. The J segment lost 3 bases and the V segment lost 7 bases, leaving 5 bases of the junction unmatched. The germline V gene encodes CDR1 SGHRS and CDR2 YFSETQ. The CDR3 loop reads CASALAGATDTQYF. The CDR3 DNA is TGCGCCAGCGCCCTAGCGGGGGCGACAGATACGCAGTATTTT.